Presented here are 30 T cell receptor beta chains from one specimen sequenced in a study of CD8+CD57+ T cells in acquired aplastic anemia. CDR3 and TCR beta VDJ profiling relied on genomic DNA as the template. TCRdb ran MiXCR on the reads and lists one entry per CDR3 protein. The sample has 200,000 to 250,000 distinct CDR3 sequences; around 63% are singletons. Sequenced: sorted CD4+, CD8+, or CD8+CD57+ T cells (not recorded which) from PBMCs. The source is a human donor in good health.

This clonotype was recorded a few times. The V and J genes are TRBV4-1 and TRBJ1-6, with D perhaps matching TRBD1 (6 bases). The CDR3 spans 17 residues. From germline, CDR1 is MGHRA and CDR2 YSYEKL. V gave up 0 bases and J gave up 10 bases, with 19 bases separating them. CDR3 loop: CASSQEAGGQGRSPLHF. The CDR3 bases are TGCGCCAGCAGCCAAGAGGCTGGGGGGCAGGGAAGATCACCCCTCCACTTT.

The rearrangement links TRBV7-9 to TRBJ2-3; 11 bases are a match to TRBD2. The length of the CDR3 is 16 residues. Trimming at V came to 6 bases and at J to 2 bases, leaving 7 bases not matched to a gene. The germline V gene encodes CDR1 SEHNR and CDR2 FQNEAQ (reference sequence). CDR3 in amino acids: CASRNKTSGVTDTQYF. The CDR3 coding sequence is TGTGCCAGCAGAAACAAGACTAGCGGGGTCACAGATACGCAGTATTTT.

CDR3 protein: CAAQGRLYEQYF. CDR3 bases: TGTGCCGCGCAGGGGCGACTCTACGAGCAGTACTTC. The chain links TRBV7-9 to TRBJ2-7; TRBD1 might be the D (6 bases). Trimming stripped 11 bases from V and 3 bases from J, with 14 bases between. This CDR3 comprises 12 residues. Germline lookup yields CDR1 SEHNR and CDR2 FQNEAQ (reference sequence).

The chain carries TRBV7-2 and TRBJ1-2, with D possibly TRBD1 on 5 matching bases. The CDR3 has 15 residues. The germline V gene has CDR1 SGHTA and CDR2 FQGNSA. Trimming removed 1 base from V and 8 bases from J, with 17 bases in between. The CDR3 loop reads CASSLEDRTLQGYTF. The CDR3 DNA reads as TGTGCCAGCAGCTTAGAAGACAGAACGCTGCAGGGCTACACCTTC.

This clonotype appeared a single time. The genes are TRBV5-1 and TRBJ2-5; D is undetermined. The end of the DNA fits TRBJ2-7 better, so the J call may be wrong. The CDR3 is made up of 14 amino acids. Germline V gene lookup returns CDR1 SGHRS and CDR2 YFSETQ. CDR3 residues: CASSLAGRSYEQYF. The CDR3 region has the DNA TGCGCCAGCAGCTTGGCCGGCAGGTCCTACGAGCAGTACTTC.

This clonotype has ten or more counts. V gene TRBV15 combines with J gene TRBJ1-1; D is undetermined. Looked up from germline, CDR1 is LNHNV and CDR2 is YYDKDF (reference sequence). This CDR3 region has 13 residues. V lost 0 bases to trimming and J lost 1 base, with 3 bases between them. The DNA for the CDR3 is TGTGCCACCAGCAGAGAGTCGAACACTGAAGCTTTCTTT. Translating it yields CATSRESNTEAFF.

This clonotype appeared many times. The chain is built from TRBV5-8 and TRBJ1-6; D is undetermined. This CDR3 has 15 residues. Germline V gene sequence: CDR1 SGHTS, CDR2 YDEGEE. Between the trimmed V and J ends, which lost 4 bases and 7 bases, there was a span of 15 bases. The CDR3 nucleotides are TGTGCCAGCAGCCCGAAAGGGAGGTGGAATTCACCCCTCCACTTT. Amino acids: CASSPKGRWNSPLHF.

The chain is built from TRBV7-6 and TRBJ2-5, with a tentative D call TRBD2 (5 bases). Germline loops: CDR1 SGHVS, CDR2 FNYEAQ. This CDR3 contains 14 residues. V was pared by 3 bases and J by 9 bases, with 17 bases between. The CDR3: CASSLTEASLAQYF. DNA for the CDR3: TGTGCCAGCAGCTTGACGGAGGCAAGTTTGGCCCAGTACTTC.

The chain has TRBV20-1 and TRBJ2-7; 12 bases align to TRBD2. J gave up 2 bases and V 1 base, and 3 bases lay outside the gene matches. The CDR3 extends over 15 amino acids. Germline V gene sequence: CDR1 DFQATT, CDR2 SNEGSKA (reference sequence). CDR3 residues: CSARGTSGGTYEQYF. CDR3 in DNA: TGCAGTGCTAGAGGTACTAGCGGGGGGACCTACGAGCAGTACTTC.

This clonotype has a handful of counts. J is TRBJ2-7 and V is TRBV20-1, with 7 positions matching TRBD2. There are 13 residues in the CDR3. CDR1 is DFQATT and CDR2 is SNEGSKA in the germline V gene (reference sequence). V was clipped by 6 bases and J by 2 bases; unmatched bases: 7. CDR3 in DNA: TGCAGTGCAGTCGGGGGGAAGCCCTACGAGCAGTACTTC. It yields the protein CSAVGGKPYEQYF.

The chain joins TRBV9 to TRBJ1-1; D unresolved. Germline CDR1 SGDLS, CDR2 YYNGEE. There are 13 residues in the CDR3. V gave up 5 bases and J gave up 1 base, with 9 bases separating them. The CDR3 nucleotides are TGTGCCAGCAGTAGGAACTCGAACACTGAAGCTTTCTTT. It is translated as CASSRNSNTEAFF. The whole variable domain, remainder taken from reference TRBV9 and TRBJ1-1, is DSGVTQTPKHLITATGQRVTLRCSPRSGDLSVYWYQQSLDQGLQFLIQYYNGEERAKGNILERFSAQQFPDLHSELNLSSLELGDSALYFCASSRNSNTEAFFGQGTRLTVV.

Here the CDR3 DNA reads TGCAGCGTTGTACGCTCGTACGAGCAGTACTTC. This translates into CSVVRSYEQYF. This chain uses TRBV29-1 with TRBJ2-7; no clear D gene. The CDR3 is 11 residues long. The germline CDR1 and CDR2 sequences are SQVTM and ANQGSEA. V was cut by 4 bases and J by 4 bases, with 8 bases left in between.

The chain joins TRBV5-1 to TRBJ1-1; no clear D. Trimming shortened V by 4 bases and J by 1 base, and 11 bases separated the two germline ends. CDR1 SGHRS and CDR2 YFSETQ come from the germline V gene. CDR3 length equals 14 residues. The CDR3 nucleotides are TGCGCCAGCAGCCGTCAGAGAACGAACACTGAAGCTTTCTTT. It translates to CASSRQRTNTEAFF.

At least ten counts were recorded for this clonotype. The V gene is TRBV19, the J gene TRBJ1-6, with 7 bases aligning to TRBD1. Trimming removed 5 bases from V and 6 bases from J; junction bases left unmatched: 10. Germline V gene lookup returns CDR1 LNHDA and CDR2 SQIVND (reference sequence). The CDR3 totals 16 residues. This CDR3 is CASSEAGQRINSPLHF. The CDR3, as DNA: TGTGCCAGTAGTGAAGCGGGACAGCGAATTAATTCACCCCTCCACTTT.

The chain carries TRBV20-1 and TRBJ2-2; 10 nucleotides align to TRBD1. Germline CDR1 is DFQATT and CDR2 is SNEGSKA (reference sequence). V trimming: 5 bases; J trimming: 6 bases; junction bases outside the gene matches: 12. CDR3 size: 16 residues. CDR3 sequence reads: CSAGTRDRGSAGELFF. The CDR3 coding sequence is TGCAGTGCTGGGACCCGGGACAGGGGTTCGGCCGGGGAGCTGTTTTTT.

This chain links TRBV7-2 with TRBJ1-6; D gene ambiguous. The CDR3 sequence is 13 residues long. The germline V gene has CDR1 SGHTA and CDR2 FQGNSA. The V gene lost 1 base and the J gene lost 9 bases, with 7 bases spanning the gap. CDR3 residues: CASSLGATSPLHF. The CDR3 coding sequence is TGTGCCAGCAGCTTAGGAGCTACTTCACCCCTCCACTTT.

The V gene is TRBV10-1, the J gene TRBJ2-5; D possibly corresponds to TRBD1 (5 bases). Germline V CDR1 and CDR2: WNHNN, SYGVQD (reference sequence). The V end was cut by 2 bases, the J end by 5 bases, with 9 bases between. The CDR3 runs 13 residues. The CDR3 nucleotides are TGCGCCAGCAGTGAGGGGGCGCGGGAGACCCAGTACTTC. This sequence encodes CASSEGARETQYF.

V usage is TRBV25-1 and J usage is TRBJ1-1; D not resolved. Germline V gives CDR1 MGHDK, CDR2 SYGVNS. V dropped 4 bases and J dropped 3 bases, with 9 bases sitting between them. This CDR3 is built from 13 residues. DNA for the CDR3: TGTGCCAGCAGTGGGGAGATCCACACTGAAGCTTTCTTT. As protein: CASSGEIHTEAFF. The entire variable domain, with the rest obtained from reference TRBV25-1 and TRBJ1-1, is as follows: EADIYQTPRYLVIGTGKKITLECSQTMGHDKMYWYQQDPGMELHLIHYSYGVNSTEKGDLSSESTVSRIRTEHFPLTLESARPSHTSQYLCASSGEIHTEAFFGQGTRLTVV.

The gene calls are TRBV6-6 and TRBJ2-7; D is uncertain. The germline V gene encodes CDR1 MNHNY and CDR2 SVGAGI (reference sequence). The CDR3 runs 13 residues. V lost 10 bases, J lost 3 bases, and 16 bases lay in between. The CDR3 region is CATHQALGYEQYF. The CDR3 region has the DNA TGTGCCACGCACCAAGCTTTGGGCTACGAGCAGTACTTC.

The chain employs TRBV20-1 and TRBJ2-1; 9 bases line up with TRBD1. The CDR3 has 14 amino acids. Germline V CDR1 and CDR2: DFQATT, SNEGSKA (reference sequence). V was pared by 5 bases and J by 4 bases, with 6 bases of the junction left unmatched. The DNA of the CDR3 is TGCAGTGCTCAGCGGGACAGGGAGTACAATGAGCAGTTCTTC. Translation: CSAQRDREYNEQFF.

This clonotype was seen ten or more times. CDR3 sequence (DNA): TGCAGCGTCGCCGGGACAGAAAAGACACTCTCCTACGAGCAGTACTTC. Its translation is CSVAGTEKTLSYEQYF. The chain joins TRBV29-1 to TRBJ2-7; 7 bases fit TRBD1. Germline CDR1 reads SQVTM; CDR2 reads ANQGSEA. J was trimmed by 0 bases and V by 6 bases; bases with no gene match: 14. The CDR3 length is 16 residues.

V usage is TRBV10-3 and J usage is TRBJ2-7; the D call may be TRBD1 or TRBD2 (5 bases each). V lost 6 bases to trimming and J lost 5 bases, with 17 bases between them. This CDR3 region has 14 residues. Looked up from germline, CDR1 is ENHRY and CDR2 is SYGVKD. CDR3 nucleotide sequence: TGTGCCATCAGGATTGGGACGCTGAGCGACGAGCAGTACTTC. Its translation: CAIRIGTLSDEQYF.

The J gene is TRBJ2-7, the V gene TRBV5-1; D possibly uses TRBD1 or TRBD2 (5 bases each). Germline V gene data show CDR1 as SGHRS and CDR2 as YFSETQ. V lost 4 bases and J lost 5, with 13 bases in between. The CDR3 is made up of 13 amino acids. This chain's CDR3 is CASSRDGTDEQYF. DNA of the CDR3: TGCGCCAGCAGCCGGGACGGAACAGACGAGCAGTACTTC.

The sample holds one count of this clonotype. The rearrangement uses TRBV25-1 and TRBJ1-4; D is undetermined. V was clipped by 1 base and J by 6 bases, with 12 bases between them. In germline, CDR1 is MGHDK, CDR2 SYGVNS. The CDR3 loop spans 15 amino acids. The CDR3 sequence is CASSELEGRDEKLFF. The CDR3 DNA is TGTGCCAGCAGTGAATTAGAGGGTCGCGATGAAAAACTGTTTTTT.

This clonotype was detected once. The conserved final phenylalanine or tryptophan is absent from the CDR3, which likely points to a read error. No DNA is shown, since the ends of the CDR3 on it are uncertain; the CDR3 is the one TCRdb lists. The rearrangement uses TRBV2 and TRBJ2-5; the table's D call of TRBD1 was not tested on the DNA. The CDR3 spans 15 amino acids, including both terminal residues. The germline V gene encodes CDR1 SNHLY and CDR2 FYNNEI. The CDR3 reads CASSPLTGAMETRYL.

The table lists this clonotype with a few counts. The V and J genes are TRBV3-1 and TRBJ2-2; tentative D call: TRBD2 (6 bases). CDR3 length equals 16 residues. Germline V CDR1 and CDR2: LGHDT, YNNKEL (reference sequence). V lost 0 bases, J lost 5 bases, and 13 bases lay in between. The chain's CDR3 is CASSQESLARTGELFF. CDR3 sequence (DNA): TGTGCCAGCAGCCAAGAGTCGCTAGCGAGGACCGGGGAGCTGTTTTTT.

V usage is TRBV7-9 and J usage is TRBJ2-3; unclear D gene. This CDR3 is 14 amino acids long. Trimming took 5 bases from V and 6 from J, leaving 15 bases between them. Per the germline V gene, CDR1 is SEHNR and CDR2 is FQNEAQ (reference sequence). CDR3 in amino acids: CASSPTGPRDTQYF. The CDR3 coding sequence is TGTGCCAGCAGCCCGACGGGCCCAAGGGATACGCAGTATTTT.

This clonotype came up once. The rearrangement uses TRBV5-1 and TRBJ1-5; no clear D. The CDR3 extends over 13 amino acids. Germline CDR1 is SGHRS and CDR2 is YFSETQ. The V end was cut by 0 bases, the J end by 5 bases, with 6 bases between. CDR3 DNA sequence: TGCGCCAGCAGCTTGGATTTCTATCAGCCCCAGCATTTT. This encodes CASSLDFYQPQHF.

On this clonotype itself: Relative to the germline gene, one junction end is altered; a read error may explain this. This chain joins TRBV14 and TRBJ1-2; TRBD1 is a possible D gene (6 bases). CDR1 is SGHDN, CDR2 FVKESK, per germline. The CDR3 sequence is 12 residues long. The CDR3, as DNA: TGTGCCAGCAGCCAAGATGGAGGACAGTTAGTCTTC. Amino acids: CASSQDGGQLVF. The whole variable domain, filled in from reference TRBV14 and TRBJ1-2, reads EAGVTQFPSHSVIEKGQTVTLRCDPISGHDNLYWYRRVMGKEIKFLLHFVKESKQDESGMPNNRFLAERTGGTYSTLKVQPAELEDSGVYFCASSQDGGQLVFGSGTRLTVV.

In its sample, this clonotype was seen a few times. A much larger clonotype is one base distant, so this may be a read error. As DNA, the CDR3 is TGTGCCAGCCTCTCTTGGGACTCTGGAAACACCACATATTTT. Protein sequence: CASLSWDSGNTTYF. The V and J genes are TRBV7-2 and TRBJ1-3; TRBD1 might be the D (5 bases). The CDR3 spans 14 residues. Germline CDR1 is SGHTA and CDR2 is FQGNSA. The entire variable domain, with the rest obtained from reference TRBV7-2 and TRBJ1-3, is as follows: GAGVSQSPSNKVTEKGKDVELRCDPISGHTALYWYRQSLGQGLEFLIYFQGNSAPDKSGLPSDRFSAERTGGSVSTLTIQRTQQEDSAVYLCASLSWDSGNTTYFGEGSWLTVV.